A single sample gave rise to the 4 T cell receptor beta chains below, sequenced in a study of cytotoxic CD8 clonotypes in ibrutinib-treated CLL. Sequenced by immunoSEQ multiplex PCR; TCRdb stores in-frame clones only, minus some. The data contain approximately 74,000 clones, 70% to 90% of them singletons. Sequenced material: PBMCs, taken at disease progression, from a patient treated with ibrutinib. All receptors come from a human donor with chronic lymphocytic leukemia.

The V call is TRBV15, the J call TRBJ1-1; TRBD1 aligns across 8 bases. J gave up 3 bases and V 3 bases, and 6 bases lay outside the gene matches. The CDR3 is made up of 15 amino acids. Per germline, CDR1 LNHNV and CDR2 YYDKDF (reference sequence). DNA of the CDR3: TGTGCCACCAGCAGCCTGGACAGGGTGTACACTGAAGCTTTCTTT. It specifies CATSSLDRVYTEAFF.

By proportion, this clone is medium-sized (0.01 to 0.1%). The chain joins TRBV29-1 to TRBJ1-1; a weak D match, TRBD1 (6 bases). The V gene lost 4 bases and the J gene lost 4 bases, with 10 bases spanning the gap. Germline assignment: CDR1 SQVTM and CDR2 ANQGSEA. This CDR3 contains 12 residues. Written as DNA, the CDR3 is TGCAGCGTTGTGGGCAGGGGCACTGAAGCTTTCTTT. Translating gives CSVVGRGTEAFF.

The V call is TRBV25-1, the J call TRBJ2-2; TRBD2 matches at 9 bases. The CDR3 has 15 residues. Per the germline V gene, CDR1 is MGHDK and CDR2 is SYGVNS. V lost 8 bases to trimming and J lost 3 bases; unmatched junction nucleotides: 7. The CDR3 region is CASVASGTYTGELFF. In DNA form, the CDR3 reads TGTGCCAGCGTCGCTAGCGGGACCTACACCGGGGAGCTGTTTTTT. The full variable domain, with the rest looked up from reference TRBV25-1 and TRBJ2-2, is EADIYQTPRYLVIGTGKKITLECSQTMGHDKMYWYQQDPGMELHLIHYSYGVNSTEKGDLSSESTVSRIRTEHFPLTLESARPSHTSQYLCASVASGTYTGELFFGEGSRLTVL.

The chain has TRBV4-1 and TRBJ2-7; 12 bases are a match to TRBD2. V trimming: 1 base; J trimming: 4 bases; junction bases outside the gene matches: 2. Germline values: CDR1 MGHRA, CDR2 YSYEKL. This CDR3 region has 15 residues. The CDR3 sequence: CASSQGLAGAYEQYF. CDR3 coding DNA: TGCGCCAGCAGCCAAGGACTAGCGGGAGCTTACGAGCAGTACTTC.